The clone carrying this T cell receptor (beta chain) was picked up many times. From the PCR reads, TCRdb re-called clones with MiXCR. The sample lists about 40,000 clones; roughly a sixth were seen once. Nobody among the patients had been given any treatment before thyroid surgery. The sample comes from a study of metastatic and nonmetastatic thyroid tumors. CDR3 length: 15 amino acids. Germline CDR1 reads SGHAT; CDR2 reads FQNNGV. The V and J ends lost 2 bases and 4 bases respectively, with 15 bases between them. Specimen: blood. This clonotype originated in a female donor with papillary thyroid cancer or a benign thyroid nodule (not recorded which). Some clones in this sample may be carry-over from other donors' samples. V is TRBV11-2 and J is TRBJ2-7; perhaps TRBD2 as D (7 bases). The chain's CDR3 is CASSLSIGGQYEQYF. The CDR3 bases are TGTGCCAGCAGCTTATCTATCGGGGGGCAGTACGAGCAGTACTTC.